This T cell receptor beta chain was sequenced for a study of blood T cell repertoires in COVID-19. Authors' methods: Amplifying reference gene primers gave estimates of nucleated cell counts. Libraries were prepared by immunoSEQ multiplex PCR; TCRdb keeps only in-frame clonotypes and omits some of them. V and J calls and clone size are those listed in that table; D and trimming were worked out from the DNA. The sample lists 25,000 to 30,000 clones, about 87% occurring once. The receptor's source is a human donor in a cohort sampled during active COVID-19. The sample comprised peripheral blood.

The CDR3 nucleotides are TGTGCCAGCAGCTCGGGACTAGCGGGGATCTACACCTACGAGCAGTACTTC. Protein: CASSSGLAGIYTYEQYF. V usage is TRBV7-2 and J usage is TRBJ2-7, with 13 bases that match TRBD2. V was clipped by 4 bases and J by 2 bases; unmatched bases: 8. The CDR3 extends over 17 amino acids. Per the germline V gene, CDR1 is SGHTA and CDR2 is FQGNSA.